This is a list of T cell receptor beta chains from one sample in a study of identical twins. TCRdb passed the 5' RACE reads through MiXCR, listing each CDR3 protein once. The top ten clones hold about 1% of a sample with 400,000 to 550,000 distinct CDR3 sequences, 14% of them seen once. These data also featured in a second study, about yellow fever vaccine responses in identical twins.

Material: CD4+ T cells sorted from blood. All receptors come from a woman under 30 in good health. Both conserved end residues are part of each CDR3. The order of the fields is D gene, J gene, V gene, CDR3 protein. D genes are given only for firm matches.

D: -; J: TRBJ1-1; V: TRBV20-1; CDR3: CSARDPGNPNTEAFF
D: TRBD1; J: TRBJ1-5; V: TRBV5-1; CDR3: CASSGGQGGQPQHF
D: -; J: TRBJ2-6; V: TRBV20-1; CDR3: CSALGQSSGANVLTF
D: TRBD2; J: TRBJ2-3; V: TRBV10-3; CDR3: CAISERGTDTQYF
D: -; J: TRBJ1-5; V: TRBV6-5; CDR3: CASSYTGFNQPQHF
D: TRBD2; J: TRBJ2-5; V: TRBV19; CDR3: CASSPTRTRAIAETQYF
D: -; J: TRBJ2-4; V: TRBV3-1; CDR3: CASSPLRGGIAAKNIQYF
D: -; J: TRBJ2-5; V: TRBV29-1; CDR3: CSVVFGGETQYF
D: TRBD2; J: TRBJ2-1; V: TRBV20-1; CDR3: CSEQTSGYNEQFF
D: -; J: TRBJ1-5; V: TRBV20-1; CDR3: CSASNLVSSDQPQHF
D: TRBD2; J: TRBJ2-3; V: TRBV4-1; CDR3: CASRIGTSGLTDTQYF
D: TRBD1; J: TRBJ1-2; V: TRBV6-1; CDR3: CATFVDRDYGYTF
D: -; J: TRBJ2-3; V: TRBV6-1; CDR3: CASSARKSSQPDTDTQYF
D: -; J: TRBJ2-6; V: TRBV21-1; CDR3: CASSAERVSGANVLTF
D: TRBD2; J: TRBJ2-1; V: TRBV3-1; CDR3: CASSQGSGGGYNEQFF
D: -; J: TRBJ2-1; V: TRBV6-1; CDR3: CASSPDTIRGISYNEQFF
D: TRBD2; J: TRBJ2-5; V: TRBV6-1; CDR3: CASSWTGLAGVETQYF
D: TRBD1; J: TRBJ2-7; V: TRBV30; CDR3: CAWSGLTGGSYEQYF
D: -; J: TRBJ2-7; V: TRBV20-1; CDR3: CSAISPGERYEQYF
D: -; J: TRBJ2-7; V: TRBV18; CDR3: CASSPSDYEQYF
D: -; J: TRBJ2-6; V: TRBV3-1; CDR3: CASSTQVTGKSGANVLTF
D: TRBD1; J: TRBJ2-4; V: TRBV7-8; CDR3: CASSPQNRGTIAKNIQYF
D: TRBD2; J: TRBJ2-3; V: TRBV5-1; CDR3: CASSLRGLADSTDTQYF
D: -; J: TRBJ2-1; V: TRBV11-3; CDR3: CASAADDTYNEQFF
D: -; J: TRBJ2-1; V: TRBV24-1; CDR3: CATSRGPRGPTTRGNEQFF
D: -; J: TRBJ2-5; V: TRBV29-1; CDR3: CSVEGRGKGTEETQYF
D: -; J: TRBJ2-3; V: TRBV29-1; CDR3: CSVEQGGTDTQYF
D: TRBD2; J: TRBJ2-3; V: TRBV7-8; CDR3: CASSSGVAGVRDTQYF
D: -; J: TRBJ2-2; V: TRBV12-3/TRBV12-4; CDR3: CAARRTGELFF
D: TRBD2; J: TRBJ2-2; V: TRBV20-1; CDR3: CSARDPRGGFTGELFF
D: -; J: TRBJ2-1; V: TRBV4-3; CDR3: CASSRQRGAASYNEQFF
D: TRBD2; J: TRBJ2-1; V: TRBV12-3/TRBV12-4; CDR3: CASREPTGTSFGEQFF
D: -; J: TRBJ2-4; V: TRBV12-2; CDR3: CASAGTGKNIQYF
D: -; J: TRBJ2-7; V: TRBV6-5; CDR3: CASSYSSLGTYEQYF
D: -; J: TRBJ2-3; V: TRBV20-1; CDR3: CSPKRGSGTDTQYF
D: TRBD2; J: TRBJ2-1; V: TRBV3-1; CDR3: CASSQVVAGLQFF
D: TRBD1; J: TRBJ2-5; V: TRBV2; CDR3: CASRRDRGVVETQYF
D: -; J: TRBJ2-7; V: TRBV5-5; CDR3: CASSLMDDPYEQYF
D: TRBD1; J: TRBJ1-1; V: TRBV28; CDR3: CASRSSTGARTEAFF
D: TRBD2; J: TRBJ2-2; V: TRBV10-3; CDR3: CAISAVAGGTGELFF
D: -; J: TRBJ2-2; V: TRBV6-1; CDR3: CASRLDRNTGELFF
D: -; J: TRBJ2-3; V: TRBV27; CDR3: CASQAPGRGLSTDTQYF
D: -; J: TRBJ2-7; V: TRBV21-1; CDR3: CASTMQGVRRYGSYEQYF